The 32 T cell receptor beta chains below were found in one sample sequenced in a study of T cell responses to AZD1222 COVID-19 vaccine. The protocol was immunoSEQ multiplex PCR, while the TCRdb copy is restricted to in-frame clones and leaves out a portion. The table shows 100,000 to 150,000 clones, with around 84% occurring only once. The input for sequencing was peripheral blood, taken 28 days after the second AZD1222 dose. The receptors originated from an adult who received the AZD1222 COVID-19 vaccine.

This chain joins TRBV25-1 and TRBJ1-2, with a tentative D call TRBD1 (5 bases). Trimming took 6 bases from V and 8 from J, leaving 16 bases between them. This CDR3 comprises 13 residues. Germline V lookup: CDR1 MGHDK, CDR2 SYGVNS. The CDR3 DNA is TGTGCCAGCAGGGATGGGGCTAGGTTAGGCTACACCTTC. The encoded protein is CASRDGARLGYTF.

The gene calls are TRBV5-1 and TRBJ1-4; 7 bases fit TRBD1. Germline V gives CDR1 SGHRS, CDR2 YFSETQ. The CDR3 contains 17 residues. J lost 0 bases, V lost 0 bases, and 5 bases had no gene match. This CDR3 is CASSLGTGLATNEKLFF. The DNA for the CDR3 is TGCGCCAGCAGCTTGGGGACAGGCCTCGCAACTAATGAAAAACTGTTTTTT.

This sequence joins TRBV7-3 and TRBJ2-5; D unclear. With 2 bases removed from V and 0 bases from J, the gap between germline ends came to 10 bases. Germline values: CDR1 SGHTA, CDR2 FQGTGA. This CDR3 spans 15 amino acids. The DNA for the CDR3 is TGTGCCAGCAGCTTATATCACGAGTACCAAGAGACCCAGTACTTC. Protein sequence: CASSLYHEYQETQYF.

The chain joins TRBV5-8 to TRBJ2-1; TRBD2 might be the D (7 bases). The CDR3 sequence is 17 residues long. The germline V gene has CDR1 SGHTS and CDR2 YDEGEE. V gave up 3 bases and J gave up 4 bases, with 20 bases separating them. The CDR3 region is CASSSEKGGNAYNEQFF. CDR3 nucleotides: TGTGCCAGCAGCTCGGAGAAGGGGGGGAATGCATACAATGAGCAGTTCTTC. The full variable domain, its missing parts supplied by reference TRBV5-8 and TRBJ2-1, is EAGVTQSPTHLIKTRGQQATLRCSPISGHTSVYWYQQALGLGLQFLLWYDEGEERNRGNFPPRFSGRQFPNYSSELNVNALELEDSALYLCASSSEKGGNAYNEQFFGPGTRLTVL.

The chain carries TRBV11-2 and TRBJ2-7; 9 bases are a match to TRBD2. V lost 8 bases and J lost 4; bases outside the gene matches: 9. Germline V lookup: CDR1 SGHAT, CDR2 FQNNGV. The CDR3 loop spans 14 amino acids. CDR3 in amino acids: CASSYAGGLYEQYF. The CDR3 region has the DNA TGTGCCAGCTCCTATGCGGGGGGGCTTTACGAGCAGTACTTC. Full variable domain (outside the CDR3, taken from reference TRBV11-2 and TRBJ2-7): EAGVAQSPRYKIIEKRQSVAFWCNPISGHATLYWYQQILGQGPKLLIQFQNNGVVDDSQLPKDRFSAERLKGVDSTLKIQPAKLEDSAVYLCASSYAGGLYEQYFGPGTRLTVT.

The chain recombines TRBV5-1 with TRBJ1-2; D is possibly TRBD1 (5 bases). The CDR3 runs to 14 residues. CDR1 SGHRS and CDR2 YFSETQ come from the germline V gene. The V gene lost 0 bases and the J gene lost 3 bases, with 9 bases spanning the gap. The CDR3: CASSLGGRYYGYTF. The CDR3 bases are TGCGCCAGCAGCTTGGGGGGACGGTACTATGGCTACACCTTC.

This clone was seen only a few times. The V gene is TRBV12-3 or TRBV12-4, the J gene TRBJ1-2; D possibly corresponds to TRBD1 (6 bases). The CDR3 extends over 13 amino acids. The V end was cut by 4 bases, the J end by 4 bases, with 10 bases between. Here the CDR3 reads CASSSQGTYGYTF. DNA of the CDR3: TGTGCCAGCAGTTCCCAGGGGACCTATGGCTACACCTTC.

This CDR3 reads CASSLRGMETQYF. The CDR3 DNA sequence: TGTGCCAGCAGCTTGCGGGGGATGGAGACCCAGTACTTC. The chain is built from TRBV7-6 and TRBJ2-5; TRBD2 matches 7 bases. Germline V lookup: CDR1 SGHVS, CDR2 FNYEAQ. The CDR3 spans 13 residues. J lost 5 bases, V lost 3 bases, and 3 bases had no gene match.

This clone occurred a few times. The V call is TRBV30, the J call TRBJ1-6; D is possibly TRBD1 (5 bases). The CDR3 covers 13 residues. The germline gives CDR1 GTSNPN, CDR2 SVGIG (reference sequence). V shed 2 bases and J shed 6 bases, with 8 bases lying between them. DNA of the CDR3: TGTGCCTGGAGTCGAGACAGTAATTCACCCCTCCACTTT. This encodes CAWSRDSNSPLHF.

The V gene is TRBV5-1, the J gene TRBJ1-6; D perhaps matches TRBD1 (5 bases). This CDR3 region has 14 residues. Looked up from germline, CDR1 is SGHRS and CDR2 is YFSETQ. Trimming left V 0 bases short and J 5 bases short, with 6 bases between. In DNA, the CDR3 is TGCGCCAGCAGCTTGGGACAGAATAATTCACCCCTCCACTTT. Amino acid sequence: CASSLGQNNSPLHF.

CDR3 coding DNA: TGTGCCAGCAGCTATGACAAGGGTTGGGATGGCTACACCTTC. It encodes CASSYDKGWDGYTF. The chain combines TRBV11-2 with TRBJ1-2; no definite D call. This CDR3 has 14 amino acids. Germline V gene lookup returns CDR1 SGHAT and CDR2 FQNNGV. Trimming took 4 bases from V and 6 from J, leaving 15 bases between them.

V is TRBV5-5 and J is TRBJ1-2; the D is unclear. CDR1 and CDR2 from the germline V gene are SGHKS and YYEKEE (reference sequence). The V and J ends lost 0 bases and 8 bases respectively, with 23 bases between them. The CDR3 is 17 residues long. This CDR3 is CASSLALEGGIRGGYTF. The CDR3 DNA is TGTGCCAGCAGCTTGGCCCTTGAGGGAGGGATTAGAGGAGGCTACACCTTC.

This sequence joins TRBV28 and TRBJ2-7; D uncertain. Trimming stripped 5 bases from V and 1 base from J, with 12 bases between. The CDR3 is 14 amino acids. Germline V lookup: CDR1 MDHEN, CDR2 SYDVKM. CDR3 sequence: CASSTPSLSYEQYF. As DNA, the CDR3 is TGTGCCAGCAGTACCCCCTCTCTTTCCTACGAGCAGTACTTC.

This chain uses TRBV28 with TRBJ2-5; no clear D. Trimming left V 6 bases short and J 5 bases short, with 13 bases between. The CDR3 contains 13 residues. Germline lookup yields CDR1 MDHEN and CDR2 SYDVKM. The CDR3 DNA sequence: TGTGCCAGCAGCCCCGCGGTAGTCGAGACCCAGTACTTC. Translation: CASSPAVVETQYF.

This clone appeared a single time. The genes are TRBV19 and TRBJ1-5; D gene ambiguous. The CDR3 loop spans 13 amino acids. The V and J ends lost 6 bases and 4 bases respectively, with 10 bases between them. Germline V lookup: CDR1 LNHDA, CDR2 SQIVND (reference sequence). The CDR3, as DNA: TGTGCCAGTAGCCCTTCGGGGAATCAGCCCCAGCATTTT. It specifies CASSPSGNQPQHF.

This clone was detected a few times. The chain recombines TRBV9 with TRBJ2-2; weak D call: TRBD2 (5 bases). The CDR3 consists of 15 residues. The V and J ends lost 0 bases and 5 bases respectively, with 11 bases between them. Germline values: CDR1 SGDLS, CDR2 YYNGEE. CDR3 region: CASSVAASWTGELFF. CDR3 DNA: TGTGCCAGCAGCGTAGCAGCTAGCTGGACCGGGGAGCTGTTTTTT.

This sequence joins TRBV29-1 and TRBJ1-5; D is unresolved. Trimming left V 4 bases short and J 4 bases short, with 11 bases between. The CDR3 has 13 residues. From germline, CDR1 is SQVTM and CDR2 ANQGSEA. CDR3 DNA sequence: TGCAGCGTTGGCGAGGCCGAGAATCAGCCCCAGCATTTT. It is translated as CSVGEAENQPQHF.

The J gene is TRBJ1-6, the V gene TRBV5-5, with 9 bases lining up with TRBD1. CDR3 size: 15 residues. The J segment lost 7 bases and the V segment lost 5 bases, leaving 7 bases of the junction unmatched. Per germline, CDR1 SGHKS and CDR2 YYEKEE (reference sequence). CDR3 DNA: TGTGCCAGCAGGACTTTACAGGGGGCAAATTCACCCCTCCACTTT. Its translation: CASRTLQGANSPLHF.

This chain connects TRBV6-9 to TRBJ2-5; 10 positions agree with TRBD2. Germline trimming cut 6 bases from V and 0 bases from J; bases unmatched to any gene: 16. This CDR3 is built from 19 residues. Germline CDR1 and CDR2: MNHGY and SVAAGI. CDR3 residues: CASSRRGPAGGTYQETQYF. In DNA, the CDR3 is TGTGCCAGCAGCCGCCGGGGGCCAGCGGGGGGGACCTACCAAGAGACCCAGTACTTC.

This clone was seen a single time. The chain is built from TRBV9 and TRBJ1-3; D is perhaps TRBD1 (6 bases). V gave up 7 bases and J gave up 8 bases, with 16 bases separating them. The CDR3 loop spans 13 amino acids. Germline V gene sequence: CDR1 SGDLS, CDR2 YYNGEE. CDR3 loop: CASWGPGADTIYF. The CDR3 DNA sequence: TGTGCCAGCTGGGGGCCGGGCGCGGACACCATATATTTT.

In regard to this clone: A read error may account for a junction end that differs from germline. CDR3 amino acids: CASSLEMESEQYF. CDR3 sequence (DNA): TGTGCTAGCAGCTTAGAGATGGAGAGCGAGCAGTACTTC. The genes are TRBV7-7 and TRBJ2-7; D gene ambiguous. The CDR3 contains 13 residues. Germline-derived CDR1 and CDR2 are SSHAT and FNYEAQ (reference sequence).

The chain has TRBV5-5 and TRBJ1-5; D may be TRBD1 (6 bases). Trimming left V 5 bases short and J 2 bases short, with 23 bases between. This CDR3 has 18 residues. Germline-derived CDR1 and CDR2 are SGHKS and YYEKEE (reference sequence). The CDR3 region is CASREGQYAPEGNQPQHF. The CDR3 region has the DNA TGTGCCAGCAGGGAAGGACAGTACGCCCCGGAGGGCAATCAGCCCCAGCATTTT. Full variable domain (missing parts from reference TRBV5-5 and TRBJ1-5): DAGVTQSPTHLIKTRGQQVTLRCSPISGHKSVSWYQQVLGQGPQFIFQYYEKEERGRGNFPDRFSARQFPNYSSELNVNALLLGDSALYLCASREGQYAPEGNQPQHFGDGTRLSIL.

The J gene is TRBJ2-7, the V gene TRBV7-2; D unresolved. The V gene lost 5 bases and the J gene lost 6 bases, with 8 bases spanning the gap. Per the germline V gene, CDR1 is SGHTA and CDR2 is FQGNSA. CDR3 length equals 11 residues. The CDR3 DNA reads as TGTGCCAGCAGCCCGAAGATCGAGCAGTACTTC. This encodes CASSPKIEQYF.

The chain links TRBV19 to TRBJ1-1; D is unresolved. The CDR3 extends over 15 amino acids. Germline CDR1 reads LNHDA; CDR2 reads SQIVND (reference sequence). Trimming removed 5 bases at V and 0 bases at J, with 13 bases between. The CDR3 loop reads CASSGYGSMNTEAFF. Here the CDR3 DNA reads TGTGCCAGTAGTGGTTACGGCTCGATGAACACTGAAGCTTTCTTT.

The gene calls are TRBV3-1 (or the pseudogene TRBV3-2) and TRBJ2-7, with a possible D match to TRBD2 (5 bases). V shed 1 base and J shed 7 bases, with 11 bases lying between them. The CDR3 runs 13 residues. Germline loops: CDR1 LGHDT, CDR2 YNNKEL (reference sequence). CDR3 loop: CASSQVGAREQYF. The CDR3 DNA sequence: TGTGCCAGCAGCCAAGTGGGAGCTAGGGAGCAGTACTTC.

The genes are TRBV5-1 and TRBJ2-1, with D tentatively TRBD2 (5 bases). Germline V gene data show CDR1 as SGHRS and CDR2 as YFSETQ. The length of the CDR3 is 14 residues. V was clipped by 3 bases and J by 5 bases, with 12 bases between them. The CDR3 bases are TGCGCCAGCAGCTCCCGGTCAGCGGACAATGAGCAGTTCTTC. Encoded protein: CASSSRSADNEQFF.

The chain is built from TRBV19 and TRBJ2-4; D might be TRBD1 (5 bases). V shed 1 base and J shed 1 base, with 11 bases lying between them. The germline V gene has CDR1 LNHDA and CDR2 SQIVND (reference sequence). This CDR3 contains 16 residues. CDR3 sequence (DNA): TGTGCCAGTAGTATAGTGGGTGCAGGGGCCAAAAACATTCAGTACTTC. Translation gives CASSIVGAGAKNIQYF.

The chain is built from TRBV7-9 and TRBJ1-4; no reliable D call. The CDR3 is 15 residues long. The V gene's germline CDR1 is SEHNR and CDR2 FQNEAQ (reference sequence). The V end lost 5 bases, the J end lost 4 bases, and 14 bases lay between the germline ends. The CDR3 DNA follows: TGTGCCAGCAGCCCCCGGGGAGGGTATAATGAAAAACTGTTTTTT. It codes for CASSPRGGYNEKLFF.

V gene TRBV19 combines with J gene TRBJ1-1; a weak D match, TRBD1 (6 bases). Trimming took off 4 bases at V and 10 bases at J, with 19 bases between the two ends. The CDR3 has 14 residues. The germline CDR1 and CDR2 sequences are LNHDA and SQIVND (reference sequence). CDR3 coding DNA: TGTGCCAGTAGTAGCACCGGGACACCGTACCGAGCTTTCTTT. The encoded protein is CASSSTGTPYRAFF.

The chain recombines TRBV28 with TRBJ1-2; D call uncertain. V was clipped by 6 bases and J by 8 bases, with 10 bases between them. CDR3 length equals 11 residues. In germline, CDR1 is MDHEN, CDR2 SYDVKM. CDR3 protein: CASRSTLGYTF. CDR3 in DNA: TGTGCCAGCAGGTCGACGCTCGGCTACACCTTC.

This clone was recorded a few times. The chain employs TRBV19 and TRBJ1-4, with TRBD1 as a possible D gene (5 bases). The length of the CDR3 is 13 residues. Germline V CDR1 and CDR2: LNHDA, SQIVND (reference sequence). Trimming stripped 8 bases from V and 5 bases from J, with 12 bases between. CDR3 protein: CASSGRSNEKLFF. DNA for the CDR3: TGTGCCAGTTCGGGACGGTCGAATGAAAAACTGTTTTTT.

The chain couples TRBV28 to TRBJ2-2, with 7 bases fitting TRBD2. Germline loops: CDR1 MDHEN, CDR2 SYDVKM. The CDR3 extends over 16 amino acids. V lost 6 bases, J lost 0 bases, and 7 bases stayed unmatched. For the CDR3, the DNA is TGTGCCAGCAGCATAATTAGCGGGTCGAACACCGGGGAGCTGTTTTTT. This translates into CASSIISGSNTGELFF.